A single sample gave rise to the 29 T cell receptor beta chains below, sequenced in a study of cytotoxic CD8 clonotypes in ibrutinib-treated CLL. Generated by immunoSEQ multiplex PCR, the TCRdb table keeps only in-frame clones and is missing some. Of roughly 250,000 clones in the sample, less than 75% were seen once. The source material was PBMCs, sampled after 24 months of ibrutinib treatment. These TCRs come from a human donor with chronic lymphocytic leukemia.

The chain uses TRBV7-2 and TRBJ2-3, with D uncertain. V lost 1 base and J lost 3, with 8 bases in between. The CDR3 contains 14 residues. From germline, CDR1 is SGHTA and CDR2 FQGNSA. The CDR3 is CASSLVGRTDTQYF. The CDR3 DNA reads TGTGCCAGCAGCTTAGTTGGGCGAACAGATACGCAGTATTTT.

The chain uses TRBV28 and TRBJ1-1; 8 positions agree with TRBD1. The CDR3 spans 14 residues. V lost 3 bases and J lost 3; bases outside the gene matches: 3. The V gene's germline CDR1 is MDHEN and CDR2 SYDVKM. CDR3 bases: TGTGCCAGCAGTTTTCAGGGGGCGTACACTGAAGCTTTCTTT. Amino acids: CASSFQGAYTEAFF.

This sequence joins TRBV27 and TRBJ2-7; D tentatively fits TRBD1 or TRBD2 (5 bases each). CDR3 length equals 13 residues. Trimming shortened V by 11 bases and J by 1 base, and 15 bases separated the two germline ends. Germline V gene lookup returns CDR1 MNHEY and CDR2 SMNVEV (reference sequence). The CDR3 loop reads CAAGTGFSYEQYF. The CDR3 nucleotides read TGTGCCGCCGGGACGGGATTTTCCTACGAGCAGTACTTC.

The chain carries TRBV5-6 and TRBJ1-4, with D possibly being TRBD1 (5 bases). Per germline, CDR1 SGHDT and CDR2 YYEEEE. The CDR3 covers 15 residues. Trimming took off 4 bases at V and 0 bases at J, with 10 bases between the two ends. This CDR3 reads CASSPAGATNEKLFF. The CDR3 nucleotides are TGTGCCAGCAGCCCCGCGGGGGCAACTAATGAAAAACTGTTTTTT.

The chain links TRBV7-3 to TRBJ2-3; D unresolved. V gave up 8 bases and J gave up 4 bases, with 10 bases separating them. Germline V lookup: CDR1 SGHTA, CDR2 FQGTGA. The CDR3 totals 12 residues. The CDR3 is CASGTDADTQYF. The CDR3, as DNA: TGTGCCAGCGGCACAGACGCAGATACGCAGTATTTT.

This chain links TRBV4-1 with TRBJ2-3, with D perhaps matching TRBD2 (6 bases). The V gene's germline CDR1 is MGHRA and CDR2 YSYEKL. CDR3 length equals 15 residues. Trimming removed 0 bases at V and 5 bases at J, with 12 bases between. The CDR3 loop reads CASSQETRDLDTQYF. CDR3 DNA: TGCGCCAGCAGCCAAGAAACCAGGGACTTAGATACGCAGTATTTT.

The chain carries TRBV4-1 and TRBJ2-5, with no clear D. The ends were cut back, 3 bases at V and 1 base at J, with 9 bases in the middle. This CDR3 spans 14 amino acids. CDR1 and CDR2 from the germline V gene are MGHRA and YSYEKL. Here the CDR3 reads CASSHPHSQETQYF. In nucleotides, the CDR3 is TGCGCCAGCAGCCATCCTCACAGCCAAGAGACCCAGTACTTC.

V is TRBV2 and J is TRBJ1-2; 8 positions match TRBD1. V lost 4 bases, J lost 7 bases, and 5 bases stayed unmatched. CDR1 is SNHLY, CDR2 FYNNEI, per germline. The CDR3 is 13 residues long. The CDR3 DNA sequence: TGTGCCAGCAGTGGTCAGGGGGCGGGTGGCTACACCTTC. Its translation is CASSGQGAGGYTF.

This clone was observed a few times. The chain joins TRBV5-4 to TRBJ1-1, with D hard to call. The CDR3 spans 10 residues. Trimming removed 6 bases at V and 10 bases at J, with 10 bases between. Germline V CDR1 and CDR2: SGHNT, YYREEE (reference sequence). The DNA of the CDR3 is TGTGCCAGCACCCGACACGGAGCTTTCTTT. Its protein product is CASTRHGAFF.

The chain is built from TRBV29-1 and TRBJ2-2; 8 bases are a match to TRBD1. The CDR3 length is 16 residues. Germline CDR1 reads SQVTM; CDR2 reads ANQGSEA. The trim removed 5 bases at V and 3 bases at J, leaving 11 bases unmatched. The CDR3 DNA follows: TGCAGCGTTCCTTGGGGTGACAGGGGCTACACCGGGGAGCTGTTTTTT. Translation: CSVPWGDRGYTGELFF.

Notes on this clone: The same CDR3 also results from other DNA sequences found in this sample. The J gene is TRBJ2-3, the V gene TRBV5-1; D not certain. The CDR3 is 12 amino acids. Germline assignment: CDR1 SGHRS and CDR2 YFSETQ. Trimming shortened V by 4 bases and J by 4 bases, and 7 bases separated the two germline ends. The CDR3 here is CASSPPSDTQYF. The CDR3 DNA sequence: TGCGCCAGCAGCCCACCGTCAGATACGCAGTATTTT.

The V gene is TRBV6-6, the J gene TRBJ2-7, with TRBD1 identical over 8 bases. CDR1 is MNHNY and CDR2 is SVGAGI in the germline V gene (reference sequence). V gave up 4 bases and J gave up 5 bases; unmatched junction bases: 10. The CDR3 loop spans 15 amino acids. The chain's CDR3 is CASSFTMTGEDEQYF. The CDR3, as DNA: TGTGCCAGCAGTTTTACCATGACAGGGGAGGACGAGCAGTACTTC.

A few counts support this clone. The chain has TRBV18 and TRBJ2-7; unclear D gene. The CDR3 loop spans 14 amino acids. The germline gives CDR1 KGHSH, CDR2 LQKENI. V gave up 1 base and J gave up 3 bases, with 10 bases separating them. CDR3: CASSPRAASYEQYF. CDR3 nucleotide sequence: TGTGCCAGCTCACCACGGGCAGCCAGCTACGAGCAGTACTTC.

The DNA for the CDR3 is TGTGCCAGCAGCTTAGGACAGGGGGACTTGGGTGAGCAGTTCTTC. This translates into CASSLGQGDLGEQFF. This chain connects TRBV7-2 to TRBJ2-1, with TRBD1 matching 9 bases. The V and J ends lost 1 base and 9 bases, in that order; junction bases with no gene match: 7. This CDR3 region has 15 residues. Germline values: CDR1 SGHTA, CDR2 FQGNSA.

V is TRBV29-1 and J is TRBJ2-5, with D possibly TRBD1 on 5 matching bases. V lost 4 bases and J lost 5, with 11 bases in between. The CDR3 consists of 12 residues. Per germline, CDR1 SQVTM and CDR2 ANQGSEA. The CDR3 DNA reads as TGCAGCGTTGGTAGGGGCTTGGAGACCCAGTACTTC. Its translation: CSVGRGLETQYF.

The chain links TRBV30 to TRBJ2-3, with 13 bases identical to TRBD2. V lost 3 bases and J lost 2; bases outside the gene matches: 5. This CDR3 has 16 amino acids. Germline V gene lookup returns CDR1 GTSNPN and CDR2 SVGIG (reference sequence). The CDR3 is CAWRKGTSGATDTQYF. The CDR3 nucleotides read TGTGCCTGGAGGAAGGGGACTAGCGGGGCCACAGATACGCAGTATTTT.

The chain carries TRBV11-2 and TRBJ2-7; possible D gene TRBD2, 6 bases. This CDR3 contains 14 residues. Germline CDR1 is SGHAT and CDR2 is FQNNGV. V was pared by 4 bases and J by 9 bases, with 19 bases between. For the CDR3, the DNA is TGTGCCAGCAGCTACCGTGGACGGACTAATACGCAGTACTTC. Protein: CASSYRGRTNTQYF.

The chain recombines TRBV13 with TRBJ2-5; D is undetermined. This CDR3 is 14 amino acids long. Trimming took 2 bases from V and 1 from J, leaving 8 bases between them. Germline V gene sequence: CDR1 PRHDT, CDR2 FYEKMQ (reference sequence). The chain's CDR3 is CASSLRVTQETQYF. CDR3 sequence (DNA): TGTGCCAGCAGCTTAAGGGTAACCCAAGAGACCCAGTACTTC.

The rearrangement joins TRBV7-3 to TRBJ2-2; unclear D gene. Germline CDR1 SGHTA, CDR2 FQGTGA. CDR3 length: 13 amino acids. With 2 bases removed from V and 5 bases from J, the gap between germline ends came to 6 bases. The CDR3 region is CASSLLGTGELFF. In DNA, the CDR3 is TGTGCCAGCAGCTTACTGGGGACCGGGGAGCTGTTTTTT.

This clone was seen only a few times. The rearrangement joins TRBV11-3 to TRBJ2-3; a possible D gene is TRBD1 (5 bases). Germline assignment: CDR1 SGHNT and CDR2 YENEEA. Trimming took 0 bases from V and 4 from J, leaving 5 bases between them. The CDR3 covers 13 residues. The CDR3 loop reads CASSLEGPDTQYF. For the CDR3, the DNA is TGTGCCAGCAGCTTAGAGGGGCCAGATACGCAGTATTTT.

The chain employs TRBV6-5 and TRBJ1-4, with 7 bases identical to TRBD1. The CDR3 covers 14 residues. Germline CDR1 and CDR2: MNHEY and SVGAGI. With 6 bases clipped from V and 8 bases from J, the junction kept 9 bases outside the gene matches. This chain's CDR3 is CASRDRPGDEKLFF. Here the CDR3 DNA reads TGTGCCAGCAGGGACAGGCCGGGAGACGAAAAACTGTTTTTT.

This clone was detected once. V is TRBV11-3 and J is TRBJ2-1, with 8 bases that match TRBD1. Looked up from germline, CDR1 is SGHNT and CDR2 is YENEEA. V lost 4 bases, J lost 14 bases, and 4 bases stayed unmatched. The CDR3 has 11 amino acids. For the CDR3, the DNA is TGTGCCAGCAGCTCAGGGGGCGCGAAGTTCTTC. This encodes CASSSGGAKFF.

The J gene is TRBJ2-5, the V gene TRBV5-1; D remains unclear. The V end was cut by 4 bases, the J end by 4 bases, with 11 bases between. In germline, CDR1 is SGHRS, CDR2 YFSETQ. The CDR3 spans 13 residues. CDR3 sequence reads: CASSVRLLETQYF. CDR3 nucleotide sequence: TGCGCCAGCAGCGTGAGACTTCTAGAGACCCAGTACTTC.

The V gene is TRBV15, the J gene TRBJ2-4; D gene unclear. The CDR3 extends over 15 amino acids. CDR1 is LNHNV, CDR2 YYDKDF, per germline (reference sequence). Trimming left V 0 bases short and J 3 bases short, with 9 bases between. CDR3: CATSRDSASKNIQYF. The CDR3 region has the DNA TGTGCCACCAGCAGAGATTCCGCTAGCAAAAACATTCAGTACTTC.

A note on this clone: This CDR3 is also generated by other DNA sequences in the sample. The CDR3 spells CASSYSFSGSSYEQYF. As DNA, the CDR3 is TGTGCCAGCAGTTACTCTTTTAGCGGGAGTTCCTACGAGCAGTACTTC. The genes are TRBV6-5 and TRBJ2-7; 9 bases agree with TRBD2. The V and J ends lost 0 bases and 1 base, in that order; junction bases with no gene match: 4. The CDR3 totals 16 residues. Germline CDR1 and CDR2: MNHEY and SVGAGI.

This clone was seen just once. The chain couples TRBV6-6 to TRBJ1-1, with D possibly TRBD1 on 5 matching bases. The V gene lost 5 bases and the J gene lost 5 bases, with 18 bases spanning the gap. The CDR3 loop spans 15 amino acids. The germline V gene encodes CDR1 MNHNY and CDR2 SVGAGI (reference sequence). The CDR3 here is CASSHTTGPGTEAFF. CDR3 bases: TGTGCCAGCAGTCATACGACGGGGCCGGGGACTGAAGCTTTCTTT.

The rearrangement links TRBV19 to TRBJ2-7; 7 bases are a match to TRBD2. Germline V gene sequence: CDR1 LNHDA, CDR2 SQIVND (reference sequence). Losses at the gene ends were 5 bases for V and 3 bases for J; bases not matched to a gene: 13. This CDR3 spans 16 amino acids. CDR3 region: CASSRRGAGTDYEQYF. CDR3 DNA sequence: TGTGCCAGTAGTCGCCGAGGAGCGGGGACGGACTACGAGCAGTACTTC.

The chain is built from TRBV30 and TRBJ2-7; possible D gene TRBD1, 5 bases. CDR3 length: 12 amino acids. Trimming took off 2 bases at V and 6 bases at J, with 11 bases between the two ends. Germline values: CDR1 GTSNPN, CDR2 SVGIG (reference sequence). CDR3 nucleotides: TGTGCCTGGAGTCCCGGACAAGTCGAGCAGTACTTC. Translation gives CAWSPGQVEQYF.

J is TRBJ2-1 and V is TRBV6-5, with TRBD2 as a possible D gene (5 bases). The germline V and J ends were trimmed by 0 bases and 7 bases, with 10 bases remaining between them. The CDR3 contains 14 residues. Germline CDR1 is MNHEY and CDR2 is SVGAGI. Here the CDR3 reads CASSYSGARNEQFF. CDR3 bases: TGTGCCAGCAGTTACTCGGGAGCGAGGAATGAGCAGTTCTTC.